The next 24 T cell receptor beta chains were all read from a single sample in a study of blood T cell repertoires in COVID-19. Clones were sequenced by immunoSEQ multiplex PCR, and TCRdb holds only the in-frame ones, with some missing. The sample includes around 280,000 clones, around 87% of them seen just once. The specimen sequenced was PBMCs or T cells enriched from blood (not recorded which). The receptors come from a woman aged 18-29 years with acute COVID-19.

Here the CDR3 DNA reads TGTGCCAGCAGCGTAGACCCGGGATCCTACAATGAGCAGTTCTTC. Encoded protein: CASSVDPGSYNEQFF. The chain uses TRBV9 and TRBJ2-1, with D maybe TRBD2 (5 bases). Germline V lookup: CDR1 SGDLS, CDR2 YYNGEE. The CDR3 totals 15 residues. V lost 0 bases, J lost 1 base, and 8 bases lay in between.

The chain recombines TRBV19 with TRBJ2-3, with D unresolved. There are 14 residues in the CDR3. The germline gives CDR1 LNHDA, CDR2 SQIVND (reference sequence). Trimming took off 3 bases at V and 0 bases at J, with 7 bases between the two ends. The CDR3, as DNA: TGTGCCAGTAGTATCCAACTGAGCACAGATACGCAGTATTTT. This sequence encodes CASSIQLSTDTQYF.

V usage is TRBV6-6 and J usage is TRBJ2-7; tentatively, D is TRBD2 (5 bases). Germline-derived CDR1 and CDR2 are MNHNY and SVGAGI (reference sequence). Trimming removed 6 bases at V and 1 base at J, with 10 bases between. The length of the CDR3 is 13 residues. Here the CDR3 reads CASSLLASYEQYF. CDR3 sequence (DNA): TGTGCCAGCAGCCTTCTAGCATCCTACGAGCAGTACTTC.

This rearrangement joins TRBV5-1 to TRBJ2-3, with 7 bases aligning to TRBD1. CDR1 is SGHRS, CDR2 YFSETQ, per germline. V trimming: 4 bases; J trimming: 2 bases; junction bases outside the gene matches: 4. CDR3 length equals 14 residues. The CDR3 nucleotides are TGCGCCAGCAGCCCGACAGGGTTCACAGATACGCAGTATTTT. It specifies CASSPTGFTDTQYF.

The V gene is TRBV10-3, the J gene TRBJ2-3; 12 bases line up with TRBD2. Germline values: CDR1 ENHRY, CDR2 SYGVKD. This CDR3 has 16 residues. V dropped 6 bases and J dropped 6; count of bases not matched to a gene: 10. DNA of the CDR3: TGTGCCATCAGCCCCGCGACTAGCGGGAGAGGTGATACGCAGTATTTT. Amino acid sequence: CAISPATSGRGDTQYF.

The chain uses TRBV27 and TRBJ2-7; 9 bases line up with TRBD1. The CDR3 contains 14 residues. The V segment lost 6 bases and the J segment 1 base; nucleotides outside the gene matches: 4. Germline V gene sequence: CDR1 MNHEY, CDR2 SMNVEV (reference sequence). CDR3 sequence: CASRRQGESYEQYF. CDR3 bases: TGTGCCAGCAGGCGACAGGGGGAATCCTACGAGCAGTACTTC.

The V gene is TRBV2, the J gene TRBJ2-7, with 8 nucleotides matching TRBD1. V was clipped by 4 bases and J by 2 bases; unmatched bases: 4. Germline lookup yields CDR1 SNHLY and CDR2 FYNNEI. This CDR3 region has 14 residues. The CDR3, as DNA: TGTGCCAGCAGTGGTTTACAGGGGGCCTACGAGCAGTACTTC. Protein product: CASSGLQGAYEQYF.

The V and J genes are TRBV5-5 and TRBJ1-5, with 8 bases matching TRBD1. Germline CDR1 reads SGHKS; CDR2 reads YYEKEE (reference sequence). This CDR3 spans 15 amino acids. V lost 4 bases to trimming and J lost 6 bases; unmatched junction nucleotides: 9. As DNA, the CDR3 is TGTGCCAGCAGCAAGGCAGGGGGCGCCGGTCAGCCCCAGCATTTT. It yields the protein CASSKAGGAGQPQHF.

The CDR3 sequence is CASSPGTGGAKNIQYF. The CDR3 region has the DNA TGTGCCAGCAGCCCAGGGACAGGGGGGGCCAAAAACATTCAGTACTTC. The chain has TRBV7-8 and TRBJ2-4; 11 nucleotides line up with TRBD1. The CDR3 contains 16 residues. Germline V lookup: CDR1 SGHVS, CDR2 FQNEAQ. J gave up 1 base and V 5 bases, and 4 bases lay outside the gene matches.

CDR3 nucleotide sequence: TGTGCCAGCAGCTTACTCCGGGACAGCCAAGGGTACAATGAGCAGTTCTTC. Translation: CASSLLRDSQGYNEQFF. The chain has TRBV7-9 and TRBJ2-1, with TRBD1 identical over 7 bases. The CDR3 totals 17 residues. V was pared by 2 bases and J by 4 bases, with 11 bases of the junction left unmatched. The germline gives CDR1 SEHNR, CDR2 FQNEAQ (reference sequence).

The chain recombines TRBV28 with TRBJ1-5, with TRBD1 as a possible D gene (5 bases). Germline loops: CDR1 MDHEN, CDR2 SYDVKM. This CDR3 contains 15 residues. The germline V and J ends were trimmed by 5 bases and 0 bases, with 11 bases remaining between them. As DNA, the CDR3 is TGTGCCAGCAGTCATCGACAGTATAGCAATCAGCCCCAGCATTTT. It specifies CASSHRQYSNQPQHF.

V and J are TRBV4-2 and TRBJ2-1, with 7 bases matching TRBD2. Trimming removed 0 bases from V and 3 bases from J; junction bases left unmatched: 2. Germline-derived CDR1 and CDR2 are LGHNA and YNFKEQ. The CDR3 runs 15 residues. As DNA, the CDR3 is TGTGCCAGCAGCCAAGAATGGGGGGGCTACAATGAGCAGTTCTTC. It codes for CASSQEWGGYNEQFF.

This clone was detected once. The germline gene is not matched at one end of the junction; a read error may be the cause. The rearrangement uses TRBV11-3 and TRBJ1-2; a possible D gene is TRBD1 (5 bases). CDR3 length equals 13 residues. Germline assignment: CDR1 SGHNT and CDR2 YENEEA. DNA for the CDR3: TGTGCCAGCAGCGAGGGGAGGAATGATAGGAAAATCTTC. Translating it yields CASSEGRNDRKIF.

This clone was picked up one time. The chain joins TRBV7-9 to TRBJ2-7, with 7 bases fitting TRBD1. The length of the CDR3 is 15 residues. With 1 base clipped from V and 6 bases from J, the junction kept 9 bases outside the gene matches. The germline V gene has CDR1 SEHNR and CDR2 FQNEAQ (reference sequence). This chain's CDR3 is CASSLESRQGSEQYF. DNA for the CDR3: TGTGCCAGCAGCTTAGAGTCTCGACAGGGAAGCGAGCAGTACTTC.

This chain uses TRBV7-9 with TRBJ2-1, with 8 bases aligning to TRBD1. Germline CDR1 SEHNR, CDR2 FQNEAQ (reference sequence). The CDR3 loop spans 15 amino acids. The V and J ends lost 6 bases and 6 bases, in that order; junction bases with no gene match: 10. The CDR3 loop reads CASSYPATGGNEQFF. The CDR3 region has the DNA TGTGCCAGCAGTTACCCGGCCACAGGGGGCAATGAGCAGTTCTTC. The full variable domain, in which reference TRBV7-9 and TRBJ2-1 provide the parts outside the CDR3, is DTGVSQNPRHKITKRGQNVTFRCDPISEHNRLYWYRQTLGQGPEFLTYFQNEAQLEKSRLLSDRFSAERPKGSFSTLEIQRTEQGDSAMYLCASSYPATGGNEQFFGPGTRLTVL.

The chain combines TRBV5-1 with TRBJ1-1, with D possibly matching TRBD1 (6 bases). This CDR3 contains 12 residues. The germline V and J ends were trimmed by 5 bases and 2 bases, with 7 bases remaining between them. Germline lookup yields CDR1 SGHRS and CDR2 YFSETQ. CDR3 residues: CASRQGNTEAFF. The CDR3, as DNA: TGCGCCAGCAGACAGGGTAACACTGAAGCTTTCTTT.

This rearrangement joins TRBV5-4 to TRBJ2-7; D remains ambiguous. V dropped 5 bases and J dropped 0 bases, with 9 bases sitting between them. Germline V gene data show CDR1 as SGHNT and CDR2 as YYREEE (reference sequence). This CDR3 spans 13 amino acids. The CDR3 DNA reads TGTGCCAGCAGAGACTTTAACTCCTACGAGCAGTACTTC. Encoded protein: CASRDFNSYEQYF.

In its sample, this clone was seen once. V gene TRBV27 combines with J gene TRBJ2-7; 7 bases fit TRBD1. The germline CDR1 and CDR2 sequences are MNHEY and SMNVEV (reference sequence). The ends lost 3 bases at V and 1 base at J; junction bases unmatched: 6. CDR3 length: 15 amino acids. The CDR3 loop is CASSFQPGQSYEQYF. In DNA, the CDR3 is TGTGCCAGCAGTTTCCAACCGGGACAGTCCTACGAGCAGTACTTC.

The rearrangement joins TRBV2 to TRBJ1-2, with 9 bases matching TRBD1. The J segment lost 7 bases and the V segment lost 4 bases, leaving 7 bases of the junction unmatched. The CDR3 has 14 residues. Germline CDR1 is SNHLY and CDR2 is FYNNEI. The CDR3 DNA follows: TGTGCCAGCAGTGTACAGGGGGCTTGGGGTGGCTACACCTTC. Protein: CASSVQGAWGGYTF.

The V and J genes are TRBV20-1 and TRBJ1-5, with 7 bases matching TRBD1. Germline CDR1 reads DFQATT; CDR2 reads SNEGSKA (reference sequence). The ends lost 3 bases at V and 4 bases at J; junction bases unmatched: 6. The CDR3 extends over 14 amino acids. CDR3 DNA sequence: TGCAGTGCTAGTTACAGGGGTGTTAATCAGCCCCAGCATTTT. This codes for CSASYRGVNQPQHF.

V and J are TRBV5-1 and TRBJ2-1; TRBD2 agrees at 9 bases. The CDR3 runs to 13 residues. With 5 bases clipped from V and 10 bases from J, the junction kept 7 bases outside the gene matches. CDR1 and CDR2 (germline): SGHRS, YFSETQ. DNA for the CDR3: TGCGCCAGCAGTGGCCTAGCGGGGCTAGAGCAGTTCTTC. The encoded protein is CASSGLAGLEQFF.

The chain joins TRBV5-1 to TRBJ2-5; 8 bases fit TRBD1. V shed 2 bases, J shed 5 bases, and the junction held 8 bases outside the gene matches. Looked up from germline, CDR1 is SGHRS and CDR2 is YFSETQ. The length of the CDR3 is 15 residues. DNA for the CDR3: TGCGCCAGCAGCTTCAGGGGGCGTGCCGAGGAGACCCAGTACTTC. Translated, it gives CASSFRGRAEETQYF.

This chain joins TRBV2 and TRBJ2-4; TRBD2 aligns across 9 bases. This CDR3 has 17 amino acids. Germline CDR1 and CDR2: SNHLY and FYNNEI. V trimming: 8 bases; J trimming: 6 bases; junction bases outside the gene matches: 17. The CDR3 nucleotides read TGTGCCAGCGGCGACCCGGGACTAGCCGGTGGGGGAAACATTCAGTACTTC. Translation: CASGDPGLAGGGNIQYF. Combining the CDR3 with reference TRBV2 and TRBJ2-4 gives the whole variable domain EPEVTQTPSHQVTQMGQEVILRCVPISNHLYFYWYRQILGQKVEFLVSFYNNEISEKSEIFDDQFSVERPDGSNFTLKIRSTKLEDSAMYFCASGDPGLAGGGNIQYFGAGTRLSVL.

This chain connects TRBV19 to TRBJ2-3, with D uncertain. The CDR3 extends over 14 amino acids. Germline assignment: CDR1 LNHDA and CDR2 SQIVND (reference sequence). V lost 3 bases and J 2 bases, leaving 9 bases between the germline ends. The CDR3 nucleotides read TGTGCCAGTAGTATGTCGGGTCTCACAGATACGCAGTATTTT. It translates to CASSMSGLTDTQYF.